These 25 T cell receptor beta chains share one sample of origin, sequenced in a study of T cells after posttransplantation cyclophosphamide. Only in-frame clones appear in the TCRdb table, and some are missing; sequencing was by immunoSEQ multiplex PCR. The sample contains some 40,000 clones, none of them singletons. The sequencing sample was made of PBMCs. The source of these receptors is a man aged 35-49 years in good health, CMV-negative, and a related stem cell transplant donor.

This clone has a count of ten or more. The chain employs TRBV15 and TRBJ2-7; D might be TRBD2 (5 bases). Trimming stripped 1 base from V and 1 base from J, with 8 bases between. CDR1 is LNHNV and CDR2 is YYDKDF in the germline V gene (reference sequence). The CDR3 is 14 residues long. For the CDR3, the DNA is TGTGCCACCAGCAGAGGAGGGCAGTCCTACGAGCAGTACGTC. Translated, it gives CATSRGGQSYEQYV.

The V call is TRBV7-9, the J call TRBJ2-3, with D maybe TRBD2 (6 bases). Germline V CDR1 and CDR2: SEHNR, FQNEAQ (reference sequence). Trimming pared 1 base from V and 2 bases from J, leaving 10 bases between. The CDR3 extends over 15 amino acids. The DNA of the CDR3 is TGTGCCAGCAGCTTAGGCGGCGGGAACACAGATACGCAGTATTTT. Protein product: CASSLGGGNTDTQYF.

This clone was seen many times. V gene TRBV11-2 combines with J gene TRBJ1-6, with a weak D call TRBD1 (5 bases). V lost 1 base and J lost 7, with 11 bases in between. CDR3 length: 15 amino acids. CDR1 is SGHAT, CDR2 FQNNGV, per germline. The CDR3 sequence: CASSLGTQVNSPLHF. The CDR3 region has the DNA TGTGCCAGCAGCTTAGGGACACAAGTGAATTCACCCCTCCACTTT.

This clone was seen ten or more times. The V gene is TRBV9, the J gene TRBJ2-1, with D possibly matching TRBD2 (5 bases). The CDR3 is 15 amino acids. CDR1 is SGDLS and CDR2 is YYNGEE in the germline V gene. Trimming removed 4 bases at V and 8 bases at J, with 19 bases between. The CDR3, as DNA: TGTGCCAGCAGCCTTCCTAGCTTCGGTCAGGATGAGCAGTTCTTC. Amino acid sequence: CASSLPSFGQDEQFF.

The table lists this clone with many counts. The chain employs TRBV7-6 and TRBJ1-1; a weak D match, TRBD1 (5 bases). Deletions cut 5 bases from V and 4 bases from J, with 11 bases between. Germline V gene data show CDR1 as SGHVS and CDR2 as FNYEAQ. The CDR3 is 13 amino acids. CDR3 nucleotide sequence: TGTGCCAGCAGCCCGGGGGGGGGCACTGAAGCTTTCTTT. Its translation: CASSPGGGTEAFF. Full variable domain (remainder filled in from reference TRBV7-6 and TRBJ1-1): GAGVSQSPRYKVTKRGQDVALRCDPISGHVSLYWYRQALGQGPEFLTYFNYEAQQDKSGLPNDRFSAERPEGSISTLTIQRTEQRDSAMYRCASSPGGGTEAFFGQGTRLTVV.

This clone occurred many times. This chain joins TRBV6-1 and TRBJ1-2; D gene uncertain. CDR1 MNHNS and CDR2 SASEGT come from the germline V gene. V lost 7 bases and J 5 bases, leaving 20 bases between the germline ends. The CDR3 length is 15 residues. For the CDR3, the DNA is TGTGCCAGCAATGATTCGGTCAGACGGGTATATGGCTACACCTTC. It yields the protein CASNDSVRRVYGYTF.

This clone was picked up many times. The chain has TRBV9 and TRBJ1-5, with 9 nucleotides matching TRBD1. The CDR3 spans 15 residues. Trimming took 0 bases from V and 5 from J; bases not matched to a gene: 3. Germline-derived CDR1 and CDR2 are SGDLS and YYNGEE. The CDR3 nucleotides read TGTGCCAGCAGCGTAGGACAGGGGGTCGATCAGCCCCAGCATTTT. Translation: CASSVGQGVDQPQHF.

This chain joins TRBV21-1 and TRBJ2-5; TRBD1 is the table's D call and was not checked against the DNA. TRBV21-1 has pseudogene status. The CDR3 has 17 amino acids. The CDR3 loop reads CASSKKIWTERQETQYF. CDR3 DNA sequence: TGTGCCAGCAGCAAAAAAATTTGGACAGAGCGTCAAGAGACCCAGTACTTC.

This clone appeared a few times. DNA of the CDR3: TGTGCCAGCAGCGTAGGCAGGGGCGGTACAGATACGCAGTATTTT. This sequence encodes CASSVGRGGTDTQYF. The chain combines TRBV9 with TRBJ2-3, with D maybe TRBD1 (6 bases). V dropped 0 bases and J dropped 3 bases, with 11 bases sitting between them. From germline, CDR1 is SGDLS and CDR2 YYNGEE. The CDR3 runs 15 residues.

In this sample, this clone turned up many times. The chain combines TRBV7-6 with TRBJ2-1; 8 bases match TRBD2. In germline, CDR1 is SGHVS, CDR2 FNYEAQ. Germline trimming cut 2 bases from V and 9 bases from J; bases unmatched to any gene: 3. The CDR3 length is 13 residues. CDR3 loop: CASSLSGTSEQFF. CDR3 nucleotides: TGTGCCAGCAGCTTATCCGGGACTAGTGAGCAGTTCTTC.

At least ten counts were recorded for this clone. V gene TRBV19 combines with J gene TRBJ1-1; D is undetermined. Germline-derived CDR1 and CDR2 are LNHDA and SQIVND (reference sequence). V shed 3 bases and J shed 7 bases, with 12 bases lying between them. The CDR3 consists of 13 residues. CDR3 coding DNA: TGTGCCAGTAGTATCTTGAGAAGTAGTGAAGCTTTCTTT. This sequence encodes CASSILRSSEAFF.

This clone was counted at least ten times. The rearrangement links TRBV7-2 to TRBJ1-5; D might be TRBD1 (5 bases). Trimming removed 5 bases at V and 4 bases at J, with 9 bases between. The CDR3 covers 13 residues. Looked up from germline, CDR1 is SGHTA and CDR2 is FQGNSA. The CDR3, as DNA: TGTGCCAGCAGCCCAGACAGAAATCAGCCCCAGCATTTT. Protein: CASSPDRNQPQHF.

This clone was observed many times. The rearrangement uses TRBV21-1 and TRBJ2-5; the table's TRBD2 call for D was not verified on the DNA. TRBV21-1 is deemed a pseudogene. This CDR3 contains 16 residues. The CDR3 DNA reads as TGTGCCAGCACCCTTCGGGACTTCCAAAGCCAAGAGACCCAGTACTTC. It yields the protein CASTLRDFQSQETQYF.

This clone was recorded at least ten times. J is TRBJ1-2 and V is TRBV2; 10 bases fit TRBD1. This CDR3 is built from 14 residues. V dropped 1 base and J dropped 8; count of bases not matched to a gene: 4. The germline V gene encodes CDR1 SNHLY and CDR2 FYNNEI. DNA of the CDR3: TGTGCCAGCAGTGAAGGACAGGGGGCTCACGGCTACACCTTC. Translation: CASSEGQGAHGYTF.

The table lists this clone with a few counts. The chain links TRBV6-5 to TRBJ2-2; 8 bases are a match to TRBD1. In germline, CDR1 is MNHEY, CDR2 SVGAGI. CDR3 length: 13 residues. V was clipped by 8 bases and J by 4 bases; unmatched bases: 3. The CDR3 DNA is TGTGCCAGCCAAGACAGGGGCACCGGGGAGCTGTTTTTT. Amino acid sequence: CASQDRGTGELFF.

This clone was detected many times. The gene calls are TRBV5-1 and TRBJ1-4, with TRBD1 identical over 7 bases. V lost 4 bases and J lost 5; bases outside the gene matches: 5. CDR3 length: 14 residues. Germline CDR1 is SGHRS and CDR2 is YFSETQ. CDR3 residues: CASSQDRVNEKLFF. CDR3 nucleotides: TGCGCCAGCAGCCAAGACAGGGTAAATGAAAAACTGTTTTTT.

This clone was recorded many times. The J gene is TRBJ2-5, the V gene TRBV9, with no clear D. The germline gives CDR1 SGDLS, CDR2 YYNGEE. With 0 bases removed from V and 1 base from J, the gap between germline ends came to 10 bases. This CDR3 is 15 amino acids long. For the CDR3, the DNA is TGTGCCAGCAGCGTAGAAGACAACCTCCAAGAGACCCAGTACTTC. Amino acid sequence: CASSVEDNLQETQYF.

This clone came up many times. The rearrangement joins TRBV7-9 to TRBJ1-1, with D hard to call. Trimming shortened V by 4 bases and J by 0 bases, and 3 bases separated the two germline ends. CDR1 is SEHNR, CDR2 FQNEAQ, per germline (reference sequence). The CDR3 runs to 12 residues. The CDR3 DNA is TGTGCCAGCAGCTCGGTGAACACTGAAGCTTTCTTT. It translates to CASSSVNTEAFF.

This clone was seen at least ten times. The V and J genes are TRBV5-1 and TRBJ2-7; D not certain. Germline lookup yields CDR1 SGHRS and CDR2 YFSETQ. Deletions cut 4 bases from V and 7 bases from J, with 15 bases between. The CDR3 runs 13 residues. The CDR3 spells CASSAPILGEQYV. CDR3 in DNA: TGCGCCAGCAGCGCCCCAATATTGGGAGAGCAGTACGTC.

Only a few counts were recorded for this clone. CDR3 nucleotide sequence: TGTGCCAGCAGTTTATCCGACAGCTCAACTGAAGCTTTCTTT. Translating it yields CASSLSDSSTEAFF. The chain uses TRBV27 and TRBJ1-1; a possible D gene is TRBD1 (5 bases). The ends were cut back, 0 bases at V and 5 bases at J, with 10 bases in the middle. The CDR3 covers 14 residues. Germline CDR1 MNHEY, CDR2 SMNVEV (reference sequence).

This sequence joins TRBV9 and TRBJ1-6; no reliable D call. CDR3 size: 14 residues. CDR1 and CDR2 (germline): SGDLS, YYNGEE. The V and J ends lost 0 bases and 7 bases respectively, with 8 bases between them. CDR3 protein: CASSVGGLNSPLHF. CDR3 nucleotide sequence: TGTGCCAGCAGCGTAGGCGGACTAAATTCACCCCTCCACTTT. The full variable domain, in which reference TRBV9 and TRBJ1-6 provide the parts outside the CDR3, is DSGVTQTPKHLITATGQRVTLRCSPRSGDLSVYWYQQSLDQGLQFLIQYYNGEERAKGNILERFSAQQFPDLHSELNLSSLELGDSALYFCASSVGGLNSPLHFGNGTRLTVT.

This clone has a handful of counts. The chain uses TRBV7-9 and TRBJ2-1; 7 nucleotides line up with TRBD2. Germline trimming cut 5 bases from V and 7 bases from J; bases unmatched to any gene: 8. There are 14 residues in the CDR3. In germline, CDR1 is SEHNR, CDR2 FQNEAQ (reference sequence). CDR3: CASSQLASPNEQFF. As DNA, the CDR3 is TGTGCCAGCAGCCAACTAGCGTCTCCTAATGAGCAGTTCTTC. The whole variable domain, filled in from reference TRBV7-9 and TRBJ2-1, reads DTGVSQNPRHKITKRGQNVTFRCDPISEHNRLYWYRQTLGQGPEFLTYFQNEAQLEKSRLLSDRFSAERPKGSFSTLEIQRTEQGDSAMYLCASSQLASPNEQFFGPGTRLTVL.

This clone was seen many times. This chain connects TRBV5-6 to TRBJ2-1, with TRBD2 as a possible D gene (5 bases). With 0 bases removed from V and 3 bases from J, the gap between germline ends came to 10 bases. The CDR3 covers 15 residues. Germline assignment: CDR1 SGHDT and CDR2 YYEEEE. DNA for the CDR3: TGTGCCAGCAGCTTGGCGGAGGCCAACTACAATGAGCAGTTCTTC. This sequence encodes CASSLAEANYNEQFF.

This clone was seen ten or more times. The chain carries TRBV5-1 and TRBJ2-7, with a tentative D call TRBD1 (6 bases). The germline V gene has CDR1 SGHRS and CDR2 YFSETQ. This CDR3 contains 14 residues. Trimming pared 4 bases from V and 2 bases from J, leaving 13 bases between. CDR3 loop: CASSRDIDTYEQYV. The CDR3 DNA reads as TGCGCCAGCAGCAGGGACATTGATACCTACGAGCAGTACGTC.

This clone was detected many times. The chain combines TRBV6-4 with TRBJ1-1; D remains unclear. Per the germline V gene, CDR1 is MRHNA and CDR2 is SNTAGT. This CDR3 region has 13 residues. Trimming pared 6 bases from V and 2 bases from J, leaving 10 bases between. CDR3 sequence reads: CASRETVNTEAFF. CDR3 nucleotide sequence: TGTGCCAGCAGGGAAACAGTCAACACTGAAGCTTTCTTT.